Below, 2 T cell receptor beta chains from the same sample are listed, as sequenced in a study of identical twins. TCRdb used MiXCR to reprocess the 5' RACE reads, holding one entry per CDR3 protein. Of about 550,000 distinct CDR3 sequences listed, around 20% are singletons. These data were also filed under a second study, of yellow fever vaccine responses in identical twins.

The sequenced sample consisted of CD4+ T cells sorted from blood. These receptor sequences come from a woman aged 18-29 years in good health.

CDR3 region: CSARLNTGELFF. The DNA for the CDR3 is TGCTCCGCCCGGCTGAACACCGGGGAGCTGTTTTTT. This chain connects TRBV29-1 to TRBJ2-2; D unclear. Germline V gene data show CDR1 as SQVTM and CDR2 as ANQGSEA. This CDR3 contains 12 residues.

The chain employs TRBV2 and TRBJ2-7; D possibly corresponds to TRBD1 (5 bases). The CDR3 is made up of 15 amino acids. The V and J ends lost 0 bases and 5 bases respectively, with 14 bases between them. The germline CDR1 and CDR2 sequences are SNHLY and FYNNEI. The CDR3 here is CASSEATARWDEQYF. The DNA for the CDR3 is TGTGCCAGCAGTGAAGCGACAGCGCGGTGGGACGAGCAGTACTTC.